The 25 T cell receptor beta chains reported below all come from one sample, sequenced in a study of T-cell memory formation after mild COVID-19. TCRdb passed the 5' RACE reads through MiXCR, listing each CDR3 protein once. The sample shows about 400,000 distinct CDR3 sequences, about a quarter of them seen only once. The sequenced sample consisted of PBMCs or a T cell subset sorted from them (not recorded which). The receptors originated from an adult woman who had mild COVID-19 (a few samples of this study predate the infection). Cell type and time point are not known.

About this clonotype: An end of the junction does not agree with germline; a read error may underlie this. The chain recombines TRBV3-1 with TRBJ1-1; maybe TRBD1 (5 bases). The CDR3 sequence is 15 residues long. Germline loops: CDR1 LGHDT, CDR2 YNNKEL (reference sequence). CDR3 nucleotides: TGTGCCAGCACCCAACGGGACTTCGGGGACACTGAAGCTTTCTTT. Protein sequence: CASTQRDFGDTEAFF.

The rearrangement uses TRBV5-1 and TRBJ2-7, with 8 bases aligning to TRBD1. V gave up 0 bases and J gave up 2 bases; unmatched junction bases: 4. Germline loops: CDR1 SGHRS, CDR2 YFSETQ. The CDR3 sequence is 15 residues long. The CDR3 DNA follows: TGCGCCAGCAGCTTGGGGGACAGGTCAGCCTACGAGCAGTACTTC. Protein: CASSLGDRSAYEQYF.

There are many counts of this clonotype. The chain links TRBV29-1 to TRBJ1-1, with D unresolved. Germline loops: CDR1 SQVTM, CDR2 ANQGSEA. Trimming stripped 5 bases from V and 5 bases from J, with 15 bases between. The CDR3 is 13 residues long. CDR3 in amino acids: CSVSPGRGTEAFF. CDR3 bases: TGCAGCGTTTCCCCAGGACGGGGAACTGAAGCTTTCTTT.

This clonotype was seen more than once but under ten times. The chain links TRBV15 to TRBJ2-6; D remains ambiguous. The length of the CDR3 is 16 residues. Between the trimmed V and J ends, which lost 1 base and 2 bases, there was a span of 9 bases. Looked up from germline, CDR1 is LNHNV and CDR2 is YYDKDF (reference sequence). The CDR3 nucleotides are TGTGCCACCAGCAGAGTTCTGATCCCTGGGGCCAACGTCCTGACTTTC. Protein sequence: CATSRVLIPGANVLTF.

This clonotype appeared a few times. CDR3 loop: CASRTGTSGTGELFF. The CDR3 nucleotides are TGTGCCAGCAGGACCGGGACTAGCGGTACCGGGGAGCTGTTTTTT. The chain joins TRBV28 to TRBJ2-2; 11 bases align to TRBD2. The CDR3 is 15 residues long. Germline V gives CDR1 MDHEN, CDR2 SYDVKM. J was trimmed by 5 bases and V by 6 bases; bases with no gene match: 5. The variable domain in full, completed from reference TRBV28 and TRBJ2-2, reads DVKVTQSSRYLVKRTGEKVFLECVQDMDHENMFWYRQDPGLGLRLIYFSYDVKMKEKGDIPEGYSVSREKKERFSLILESASTNQTSMYLCASRTGTSGTGELFFGEGSRLTVL.

This clonotype was recorded at least ten times. The V call is TRBV24-1, the J call TRBJ2-1; TRBD2 is a possible D gene (6 bases). CDR1 and CDR2 from the germline V gene are KGHDR and SFDVKD. V lost 1 base and J lost 5, with 14 bases in between. The CDR3 spans 16 residues. The CDR3 spells CATSDLGSGRNNEQFF. The CDR3 nucleotides read TGTGCCACCAGTGATTTAGGCAGTGGGAGGAACAATGAGCAGTTCTTC.

In its sample, this clonotype was seen a few times. Written as DNA, the CDR3 is TGCAGTGCCACGCTGGGACTAGCGGGTGACAATGAGCAGTTCTTC. Translation gives CSATLGLAGDNEQFF. This chain connects TRBV20-1 to TRBJ2-1; 12 nucleotides agree with TRBD2. This CDR3 region has 15 residues. J lost 5 bases, V lost 6 bases, and 8 bases had no gene match. Per germline, CDR1 DFQATT and CDR2 SNEGSKA (reference sequence).

The rearrangement uses TRBV30 and TRBJ2-1, with TRBD1 matching over 8 bases. This CDR3 is built from 16 residues. V was clipped by 0 bases and J by 3 bases; unmatched bases: 7. From germline, CDR1 is GTSNPN and CDR2 SVGIG (reference sequence). DNA for the CDR3: TGTGCCTGGAGTGTTATTAGGACAGGGAGCTACAATGAGCAGTTCTTC. Encoded protein: CAWSVIRTGSYNEQFF.

The chain has TRBV5-1 and TRBJ1-4, with no clear D. Trimming took 2 bases from V and 4 from J, leaving 9 bases between them. The CDR3 runs 14 residues. Germline V gene sequence: CDR1 SGHRS, CDR2 YFSETQ. CDR3 protein: CASSLSQVNEKLFF. CDR3 DNA: TGCGCCAGCAGCTTATCTCAGGTTAATGAAAAACTGTTTTTT.

This clonotype was counted only a few times. The chain joins TRBV30 to TRBJ2-1; 10 bases align to TRBD2. The germline CDR1 and CDR2 sequences are GTSNPN and SVGIG (reference sequence). There are 14 residues in the CDR3. Trimming at V came to 1 base and at J to 7 bases, leaving 4 bases not matched to a gene. CDR3 bases: TGTGCCTGGAGTGGAGCGGGGGGGCGAAATGAGCAGTTCTTC. This encodes CAWSGAGGRNEQFF.

This clonotype has a handful of counts. The chain uses TRBV29-1 and TRBJ2-1; 11 bases are shared with TRBD2. Germline CDR1 SQVTM, CDR2 ANQGSEA. With V trimmed by 3 bases and J by 6 bases, 10 bases remained unmatched. The CDR3 extends over 16 amino acids. CDR3 nucleotides: TGCAGCGTTGATTTGGCTAGCGGGAGGCTTAGCAATGAGCAGTTCTTC. Translated: CSVDLASGRLSNEQFF.

The table lists this clonotype with a few counts. This chain joins TRBV20-1 and TRBJ2-5; 10 nucleotides line up with TRBD2. Germline V gives CDR1 DFQATT, CDR2 SNEGSKA (reference sequence). This CDR3 is built from 14 residues. Losses at the gene ends were 7 bases for V and 3 bases for J; bases not matched to a gene: 8. The CDR3 reads CSVPASGREETQYF. The CDR3 DNA follows: TGCAGTGTACCAGCTAGCGGGAGAGAAGAGACCCAGTACTTC.

This clonotype was seen only a few times. The chain joins TRBV13 to TRBJ2-2; D remains ambiguous. The V end lost 1 base, the J end lost 7 bases, and 19 bases lay between the germline ends. In germline, CDR1 is PRHDT, CDR2 FYEKMQ (reference sequence). The CDR3 runs to 17 residues. The CDR3 loop is CASSLEALFVPGGELFF. In nucleotides, the CDR3 is TGTGCCAGCAGCTTAGAGGCCTTATTCGTTCCAGGCGGGGAGCTGTTTTTT.

The genes are TRBV5-5 and TRBJ2-7; 7 positions agree with TRBD1. Germline CDR1 is SGHKS and CDR2 is YYEKEE (reference sequence). Trimming removed 0 bases from V and 4 bases from J; junction bases left unmatched: 4. This CDR3 has 14 amino acids. This CDR3 is CASSLEATGYEQYF. The CDR3 region has the DNA TGTGCCAGCAGCTTGGAGGCGACAGGGTACGAGCAGTACTTC.

V usage is TRBV15 and J usage is TRBJ2-7; D is possibly TRBD2 (6 bases). V lost 0 bases to trimming and J lost 5 bases, with 11 bases between them. Germline CDR1 reads LNHNV; CDR2 reads YYDKDF (reference sequence). CDR3 length: 14 amino acids. The CDR3 sequence: CATSRDGGFDEQYF. The CDR3 DNA follows: TGTGCCACCAGCAGAGATGGAGGGTTCGACGAGCAGTACTTC.

This chain links TRBV7-9 with TRBJ2-5; no clear D. CDR1 is SEHNR, CDR2 FQNEAQ, per germline (reference sequence). The V gene lost 4 bases and the J gene lost 3 bases, with 6 bases spanning the gap. This CDR3 contains 12 residues. CDR3: CASSWVEETQYF. CDR3 DNA sequence: TGTGCCAGCAGCTGGGTGGAAGAGACCCAGTACTTC. Complete variable domain (other parts from reference TRBV7-9 and TRBJ2-5): DTGVSQNPRHKITKRGQNVTFRCDPISEHNRLYWYRQTLGQGPEFLTYFQNEAQLEKSRLLSDRFSAERPKGSFSTLEIQRTEQGDSAMYLCASSWVEETQYFGPGTRLLVL.

The gene calls are TRBV2 and TRBJ2-1; D perhaps matches TRBD2 (7 bases). CDR3 length equals 20 residues. V lost 5 bases and J lost 7, with 33 bases in between. Looked up from germline, CDR1 is SNHLY and CDR2 is FYNNEI. CDR3 loop: CASSFRLAKLQGGVRNEQFF. Here the CDR3 DNA reads TGTGCCAGCAGTTTCCGTCTCGCTAAGCTACAGGGAGGGGTGAGGAATGAGCAGTTCTTC.

The chain employs TRBV5-1 and TRBJ1-3; no clear D. The CDR3 has 17 amino acids. V shed 0 bases and J shed 1 base, with 14 bases lying between them. Per the germline V gene, CDR1 is SGHRS and CDR2 is YFSETQ. CDR3 in amino acids: CASSLAGGSQSGNTIYF. The CDR3 DNA follows: TGCGCCAGCAGCTTGGCCGGAGGGTCGCAGTCTGGAAACACCATATATTTT.

This rearrangement joins TRBV6-8 to TRBJ2-7, with 8 positions matching TRBD2. V lost 6 bases and J lost 0; bases outside the gene matches: 22. CDR1 is MNHGY and CDR2 is SAAAGT in the germline V gene. This CDR3 contains 20 residues. The DNA for the CDR3 is TGTGCCAGCAGGTGGAACAGTCCAGGGATACTAGCGGAAAGCTCCTACGAGCAGTACTTC. Translating it yields CASRWNSPGILAESSYEQYF.

This clonotype has more than one count but fewer than ten. V gene TRBV12-3 or TRBV12-4 combines with J gene TRBJ2-1; possibly TRBD1 for D (6 bases). The CDR3 is 11 residues long. Trimming shortened V by 11 bases and J by 7 bases, and 12 bases separated the two germline ends. This CDR3 is CAQGLGNEQFF. The CDR3 nucleotides are TGTGCCCAGGGGCTTGGGAATGAGCAGTTCTTC.

This chain connects TRBV9 to TRBJ2-1; D is unclear. V lost 0 bases and J 9 bases, leaving 7 bases between the germline ends. The CDR3 is 12 residues long. Germline V gives CDR1 SGDLS, CDR2 YYNGEE. CDR3 in amino acids: CASSVGGIEQFF. In DNA form, the CDR3 reads TGTGCCAGCAGCGTAGGAGGAATTGAGCAGTTCTTC.

The chain employs TRBV12-3 or TRBV12-4 and TRBJ2-3, with D tentatively TRBD2 (6 bases). The CDR3 is 15 amino acids. V was shortened by 7 bases and J by 0 bases, with 14 bases between the two germline ends. CDR3 region: CASNQIAASTDTQYF. Here the CDR3 DNA reads TGTGCCAGCAACCAGATAGCGGCTAGCACAGATACGCAGTATTTT.

There are a few counts of this clonotype. This chain links TRBV7-9 with TRBJ2-7; D unclear. Germline V gene lookup returns CDR1 SEHNR and CDR2 FQNEAQ (reference sequence). V lost 0 bases and J 5 bases, leaving 8 bases between the germline ends. The CDR3 covers 13 residues. The CDR3 bases are TGTGCCAGCAGCTTAGCCTCGACCGACGAGCAGTACTTC. It translates to CASSLASTDEQYF.

V gene TRBV12-3 or TRBV12-4 combines with J gene TRBJ2-1, with D possibly matching TRBD2 (6 bases). V shed 3 bases and J shed 5 bases, with 11 bases lying between them. This CDR3 comprises 14 residues. CDR3 residues: CASSFGTGDNEQFF. The CDR3 DNA sequence: TGTGCCAGCAGTTTTGGGACTGGGGACAATGAGCAGTTCTTC.

The V gene is TRBV29-1, the J gene TRBJ2-3, with 8 bases aligning to TRBD1. Germline assignment: CDR1 SQVTM and CDR2 ANQGSEA. V dropped 8 bases and J dropped 0; count of bases not matched to a gene: 7. The CDR3 totals 14 residues. CDR3 nucleotide sequence: TGCAGCTCAACAGGGGGTACTAGCACAGATACGCAGTATTTT. Translated, it gives CSSTGGTSTDTQYF.